Listed below are T cell receptor beta chains from one sample, sequenced in a study of T-cell memory formation after mild COVID-19. One entry per CDR3 protein, called by TCRdb with MiXCR from the 5' RACE reads. The sample yields some 280,000 distinct CDR3 sequences, 15% to 20% seen once. Sequences were obtained from PBMCs or a T cell subset sorted from them (not recorded which). These receptors were collected from a man aged 18 to 29 who had mild COVID-19 (a few samples of this study predate the infection). Cell type and time point are not known. Both conserved end residues are part of each CDR3.

v_call: TRBV7-3
cdr3_aa: CASSLTLPGPGNTGELFF

v_call: TRBV7-8
cdr3_aa: CASSPPLRTGGYEQYF

v_call: TRBV5-6
cdr3_aa: CASSYGQGGAETQYF

v_call: TRBV7-9
cdr3_aa: CASSFGLANEQFF

v_call: TRBV7-6
cdr3_aa: CASSAAVPSYNEQFF

v_call: TRBV4-3
cdr3_aa: CASSQDAQGADQPQHF

v_call: TRBV20-1
cdr3_aa: CSARDLPGNQPQHF

v_call: TRBV12-3/TRBV12-4
cdr3_aa: CASSSQARLGFF

v_call: TRBV18
cdr3_aa: CASSPGVRSGNTIYF

v_call: TRBV5-5
cdr3_aa: CASRGYSNQPQHF

v_call: TRBV4-1
cdr3_aa: CASSQDPGRSNQPQHF

v_call: TRBV4-1
cdr3_aa: CASSQGASGAEDTQYF

v_call: TRBV4-2
cdr3_aa: CASSRGGSLNTEAFF

v_call: TRBV19
cdr3_aa: CASSTPRGDEQFF

v_call: TRBV9
cdr3_aa: CASSGPQPGGVDEQYF

v_call: TRBV7-2
cdr3_aa: CASSRVGVSNQPQHF

v_call: TRBV9
cdr3_aa: CASATPRLAATTDTQYF

v_call: TRBV7-2
cdr3_aa: CASSQDILTGELFF

v_call: TRBV7-2
cdr3_aa: CASSSLGGHNSPLHF

v_call: TRBV29-1
cdr3_aa: CSVPRTSGGKETQYF

v_call: TRBV5-1
cdr3_aa: CASSRSLSGAGTGELFF

v_call: TRBV7-2
cdr3_aa: CASTGGGRPDTQYF

v_call: TRBV29-1
cdr3_aa: CSVEGASRRPTDTQYF

v_call: TRBV6-5
cdr3_aa: CASSPIRGAQDTQYF

v_call: TRBV12-3/TRBV12-4
cdr3_aa: CASSLQGAGGNTIYF

v_call: TRBV11-2
cdr3_aa: CASSFPPRNTEAFF

v_call: TRBV6-4
cdr3_aa: CASSSQAGPMKTQYF

v_call: TRBV3-1
cdr3_aa: CASSRESGRNTQYF

v_call: TRBV20-1
cdr3_aa: CSAREQGSGTQYF

v_call: TRBV6-5
cdr3_aa: CASRDDQSFVPLHF

v_call: TRBV27
cdr3_aa: CASSWKQGSQPQHF

v_call: TRBV27
cdr3_aa: CASAFYPNNEQFF

v_call: TRBV7-9
cdr3_aa: CASSSRRNTEAFF

v_call: TRBV2
cdr3_aa: CASMTGLGGTEAFF

v_call: TRBV28
cdr3_aa: CASKDRRRGNTIYF

v_call: TRBV6-5
cdr3_aa: CASSYRGWSNEQFF

v_call: TRBV28
cdr3_aa: CASSPRQGSNQPQHF

v_call: TRBV5-1
cdr3_aa: CASSEPLFETQYF

v_call: TRBV5-1
cdr3_aa: CASSPGQARPYNEQFF

v_call: TRBV6-5
cdr3_aa: CASSYQLAGRSPLHF

v_call: TRBV28
cdr3_aa: CASSPSVQGIYNYGYTF